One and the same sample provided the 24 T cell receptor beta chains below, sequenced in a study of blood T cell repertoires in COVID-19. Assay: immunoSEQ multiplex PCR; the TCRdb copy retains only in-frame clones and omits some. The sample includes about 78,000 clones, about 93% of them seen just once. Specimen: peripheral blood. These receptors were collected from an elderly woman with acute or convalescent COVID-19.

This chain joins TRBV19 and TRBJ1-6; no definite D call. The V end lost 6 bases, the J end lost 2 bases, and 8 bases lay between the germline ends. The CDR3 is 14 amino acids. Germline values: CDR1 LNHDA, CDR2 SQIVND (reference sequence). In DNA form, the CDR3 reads TGTGCCAGTAGCGTTACAGCCTATAATTCACCCCTCCACTTT. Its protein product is CASSVTAYNSPLHF.

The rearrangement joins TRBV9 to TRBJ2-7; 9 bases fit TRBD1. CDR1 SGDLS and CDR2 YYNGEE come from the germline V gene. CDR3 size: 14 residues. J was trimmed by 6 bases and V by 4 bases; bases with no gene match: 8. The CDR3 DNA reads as TGTGCCAGCAGCTTCAGCGGACAGGGGTCCGAGCAGTACTTC. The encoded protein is CASSFSGQGSEQYF.

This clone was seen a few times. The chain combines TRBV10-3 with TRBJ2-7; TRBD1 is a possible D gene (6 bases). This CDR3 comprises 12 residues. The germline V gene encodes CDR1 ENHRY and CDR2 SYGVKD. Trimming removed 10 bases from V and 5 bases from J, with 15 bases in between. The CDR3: CATSRQADEQYF. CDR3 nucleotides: TGTGCCACAAGCAGACAGGCGGACGAGCAGTACTTC.

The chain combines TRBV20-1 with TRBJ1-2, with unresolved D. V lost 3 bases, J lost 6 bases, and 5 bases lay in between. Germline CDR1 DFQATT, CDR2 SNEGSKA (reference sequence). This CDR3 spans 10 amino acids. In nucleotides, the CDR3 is TGCAGTGCTAGCGGGAATGGCTACACCTTC. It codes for CSASGNGYTF.

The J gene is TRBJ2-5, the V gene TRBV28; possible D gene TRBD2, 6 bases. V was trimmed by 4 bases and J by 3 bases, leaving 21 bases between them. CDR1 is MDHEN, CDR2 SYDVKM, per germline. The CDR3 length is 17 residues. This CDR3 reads CASSWIPGRGGEETQYF. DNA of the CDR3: TGTGCCAGCAGTTGGATTCCCGGACGAGGAGGGGAAGAGACCCAGTACTTC. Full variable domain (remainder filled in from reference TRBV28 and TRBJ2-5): DVKVTQSSRYLVKRTGEKVFLECVQDMDHENMFWYRQDPGLGLRLIYFSYDVKMKEKGDIPEGYSVSREKKERFSLILESASTNQTSMYLCASSWIPGRGGEETQYFGPGTRLLVL.

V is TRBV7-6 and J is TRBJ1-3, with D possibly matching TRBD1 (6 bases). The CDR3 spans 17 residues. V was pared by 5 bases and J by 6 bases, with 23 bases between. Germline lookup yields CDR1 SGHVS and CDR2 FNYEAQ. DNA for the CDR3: TGTGCCAGCAGCCCGCGCAGGCAACAGGGTTTGACAAACACCATATATTTT. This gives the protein CASSPRRQQGLTNTIYF.

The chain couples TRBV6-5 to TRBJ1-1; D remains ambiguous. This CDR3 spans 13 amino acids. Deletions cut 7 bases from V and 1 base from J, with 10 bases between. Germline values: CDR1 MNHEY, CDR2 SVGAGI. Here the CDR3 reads CASTLQTNTEAFF. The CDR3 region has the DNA TGTGCCAGCACCTTACAGACGAACACTGAAGCTTTCTTT.

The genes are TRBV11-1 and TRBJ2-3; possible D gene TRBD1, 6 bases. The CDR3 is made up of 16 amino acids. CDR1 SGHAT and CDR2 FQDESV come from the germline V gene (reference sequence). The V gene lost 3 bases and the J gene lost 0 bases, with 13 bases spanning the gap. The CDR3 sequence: CASSFRQAASTDTQYF. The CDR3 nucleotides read TGTGCCAGCAGCTTCCGACAGGCCGCAAGCACAGATACGCAGTATTTT.

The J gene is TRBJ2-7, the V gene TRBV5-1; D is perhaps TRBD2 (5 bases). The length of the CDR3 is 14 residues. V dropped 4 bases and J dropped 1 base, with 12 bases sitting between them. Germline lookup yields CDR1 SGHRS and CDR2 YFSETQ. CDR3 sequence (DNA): TGCGCCAGCAGCCCCCGGGGTCTATCCTACGAGCAGTACTTC. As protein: CASSPRGLSYEQYF.

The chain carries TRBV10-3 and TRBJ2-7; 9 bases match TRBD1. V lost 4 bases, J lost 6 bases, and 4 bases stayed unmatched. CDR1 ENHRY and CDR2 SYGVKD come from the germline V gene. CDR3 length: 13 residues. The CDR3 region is CAISGTGDSEQYF. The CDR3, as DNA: TGTGCCATCAGTGGGACAGGGGACTCCGAGCAGTACTTC.

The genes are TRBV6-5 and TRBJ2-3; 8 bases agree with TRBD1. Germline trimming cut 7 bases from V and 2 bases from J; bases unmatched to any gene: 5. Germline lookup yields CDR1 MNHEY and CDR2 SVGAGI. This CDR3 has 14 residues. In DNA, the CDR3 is TGTGCCAGCACTCCCAGGGGGCCCACAGATACGCAGTATTTT. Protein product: CASTPRGPTDTQYF.

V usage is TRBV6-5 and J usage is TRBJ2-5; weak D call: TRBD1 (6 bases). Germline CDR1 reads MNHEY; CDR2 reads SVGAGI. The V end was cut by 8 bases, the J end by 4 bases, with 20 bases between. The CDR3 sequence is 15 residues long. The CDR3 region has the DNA TGTGCCAGCTTAAAGGAACCTTGGACAGTAGAGACCCAGTACTTC. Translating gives CASLKEPWTVETQYF.

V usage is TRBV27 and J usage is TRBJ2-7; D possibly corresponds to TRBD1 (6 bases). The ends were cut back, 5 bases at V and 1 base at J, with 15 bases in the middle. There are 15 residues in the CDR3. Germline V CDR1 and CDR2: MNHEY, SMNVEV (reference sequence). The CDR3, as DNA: TGTGCCAGCAGTCACCAGACAGGCTCGTCCTACGAGCAGTACTTC. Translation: CASSHQTGSSYEQYF.

DNA of the CDR3: TGTGCCAGCAGCTCCCGCGGGGGCTACAATGAGCAGTTCTTC. It translates to CASSSRGGYNEQFF. The J gene is TRBJ2-1, the V gene TRBV7-3; 7 positions agree with TRBD2. Per germline, CDR1 SGHTA and CDR2 FQGTGA. The ends lost 4 bases at V and 3 bases at J; junction bases unmatched: 3. The CDR3 has 14 amino acids.

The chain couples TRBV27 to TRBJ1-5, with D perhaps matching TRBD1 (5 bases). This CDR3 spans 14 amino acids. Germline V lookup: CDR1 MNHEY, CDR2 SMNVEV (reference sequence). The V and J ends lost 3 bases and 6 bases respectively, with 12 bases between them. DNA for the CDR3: TGTGCCAGCAGTTTTGGGCAGGGCGGTCAGCCCCAGCATTTT. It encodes CASSFGQGGQPQHF.

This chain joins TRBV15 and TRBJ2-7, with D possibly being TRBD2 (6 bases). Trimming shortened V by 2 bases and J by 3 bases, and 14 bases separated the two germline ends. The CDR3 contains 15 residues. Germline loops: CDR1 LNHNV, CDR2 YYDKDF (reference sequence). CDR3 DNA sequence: TGTGCCACCAGCAGATTGCGGGGAACCGACTACGAGCAGTACTTC. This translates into CATSRLRGTDYEQYF.

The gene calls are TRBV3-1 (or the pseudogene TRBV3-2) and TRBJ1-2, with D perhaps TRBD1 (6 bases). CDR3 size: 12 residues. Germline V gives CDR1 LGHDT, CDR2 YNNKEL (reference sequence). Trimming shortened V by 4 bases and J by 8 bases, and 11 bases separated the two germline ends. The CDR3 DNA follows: TGTGCCAGCAGCCGGGCGGGGGCGGGCTACACCTTC. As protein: CASSRAGAGYTF.

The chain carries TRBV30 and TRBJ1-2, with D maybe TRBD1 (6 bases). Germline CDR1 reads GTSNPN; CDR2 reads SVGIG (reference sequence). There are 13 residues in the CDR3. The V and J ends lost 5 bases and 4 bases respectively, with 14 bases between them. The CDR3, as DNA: TGTGCCTGGGGGGGCAGGAGCCCCTATGGCTACACCTTC. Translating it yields CAWGGRSPYGYTF.

The CDR3 sequence: CASSLNGNGRETQYF. CDR3 coding DNA: TGTGCCAGCAGCTTAAACGGGAACGGTCGAGAGACCCAGTACTTC. V and J are TRBV7-8 and TRBJ2-5; TRBD2 might be the D (5 bases). Germline lookup yields CDR1 SGHVS and CDR2 FQNEAQ. Trimming pared 2 bases from V and 4 bases from J, leaving 14 bases between. The CDR3 runs to 15 residues. Together with reference TRBV7-8 and TRBJ2-5, the CDR3 gives the full variable domain: GAGVSQSPRYKVAKRGQDVALRCDPISGHVSLFWYQQALGQGPEFLTYFQNEAQLDKSGLPSDRFFAERPEGSVSTLKIQRTQQEDSAVYLCASSLNGNGRETQYFGPGTRLLVL.

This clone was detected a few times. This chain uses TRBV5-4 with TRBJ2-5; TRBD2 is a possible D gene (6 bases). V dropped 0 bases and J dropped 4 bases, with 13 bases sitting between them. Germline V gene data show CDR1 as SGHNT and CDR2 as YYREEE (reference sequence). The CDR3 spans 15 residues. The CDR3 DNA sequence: TGTGCCAGCAGCTTGGGTCGGGGGAAAGGAGAGACCCAGTACTTC. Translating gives CASSLGRGKGETQYF.

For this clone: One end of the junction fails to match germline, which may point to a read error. CDR3 sequence: CASSFRQLDSGF. The CDR3 DNA sequence: TGTGCCAGCAGCTTCCGCCAACTAGACTCGGGGTTC. J is TRBJ2-7 and V is TRBV5-6; possibly TRBD2 for D (5 bases). Germline loops: CDR1 SGHDT, CDR2 YYEEEE. This CDR3 has 12 residues.

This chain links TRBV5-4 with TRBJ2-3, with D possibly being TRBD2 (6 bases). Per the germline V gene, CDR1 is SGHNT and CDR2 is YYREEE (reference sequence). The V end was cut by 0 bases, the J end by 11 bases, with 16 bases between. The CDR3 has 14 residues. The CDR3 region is CASSLDPGRGVQYF. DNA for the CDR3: TGTGCCAGCAGCTTGGATCCGGGCCGCGGGGTGCAGTATTTT.

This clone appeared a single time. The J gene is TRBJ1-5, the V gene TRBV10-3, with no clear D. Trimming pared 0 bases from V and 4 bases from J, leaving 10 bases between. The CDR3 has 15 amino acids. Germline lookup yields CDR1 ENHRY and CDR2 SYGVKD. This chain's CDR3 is CAISESQTLNQPQHF. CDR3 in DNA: TGTGCCATCAGTGAGTCTCAGACTTTGAATCAGCCCCAGCATTTT.

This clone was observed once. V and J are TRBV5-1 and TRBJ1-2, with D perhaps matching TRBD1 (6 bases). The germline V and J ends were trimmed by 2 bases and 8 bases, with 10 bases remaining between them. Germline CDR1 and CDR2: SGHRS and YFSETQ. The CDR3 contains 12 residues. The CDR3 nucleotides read TGCGCCAGCAGCTTTGGGGGCCGGGGCTACACCTTC. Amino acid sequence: CASSFGGRGYTF.